These 23 T cell receptor beta chains were all obtained from the same sample, sequenced in a study of blood T cell repertoires in COVID-19. Clones were sequenced by immunoSEQ multiplex PCR, and TCRdb holds only the in-frame ones, with some missing. The sample lists 250,000 to 300,000 clones, 70% to 90% seen once, with about 1% in the top ten. Sequenced: PBMCs or T cells enriched from blood (not recorded which). The receptors were sampled from a woman in her 30s who had recovered from COVID-19.

The chain has TRBV18 and TRBJ2-1, with D possibly being TRBD2 (6 bases). In germline, CDR1 is KGHSH, CDR2 LQKENI. CDR3 length equals 14 residues. Trimming left V 3 bases short and J 1 base short, with 7 bases between. CDR3 DNA: TGTGCCAGCTCACCGACTAGGTCCTACAATGAGCAGTTCTTC. It codes for CASSPTRSYNEQFF.

This clone was seen a single time. V and J are TRBV10-3 and TRBJ2-2; maybe TRBD1 (5 bases). Trimming cost V 3 bases and J 0 bases, with 11 bases left between them. The CDR3 loop spans 16 amino acids. Germline V gene sequence: CDR1 ENHRY, CDR2 SYGVKD. The CDR3 reads CAISDFDSPNTGELFF. As DNA, the CDR3 is TGTGCCATCAGTGATTTCGACAGCCCGAACACCGGGGAGCTGTTTTTT.

The rearrangement uses TRBV4-1 and TRBJ1-3, with a possible D match to TRBD1 (5 bases). The CDR3 is 15 amino acids. V was clipped by 2 bases and J by 0 bases, with 8 bases between them. The germline V gene has CDR1 MGHRA and CDR2 YSYEKL. The CDR3 is CASSQPGSSGNTIYF. The CDR3, as DNA: TGCGCCAGCAGCCAACCAGGGTCCTCTGGAAACACCATATATTTT.

The CDR3 loop is CASSVRTSGGSTDTQYF. The CDR3 region has the DNA TGTGCCAGCAGCGTCAGGACTAGCGGGGGCAGCACAGATACGCAGTATTTT. V gene TRBV9 combines with J gene TRBJ2-3; 13 positions match TRBD2. Germline values: CDR1 SGDLS, CDR2 YYNGEE. Trimming took 2 bases from V and 0 from J; bases not matched to a gene: 3. The CDR3 sequence is 17 residues long. Full variable domain (rest looked up from reference TRBV9 and TRBJ2-3): DSGVTQTPKHLITATGQRVTLRCSPRSGDLSVYWYQQSLDQGLQFLIQYYNGEERAKGNILERFSAQQFPDLHSELNLSSLELGDSALYFCASSVRTSGGSTDTQYFGPGTRLTVL.

This clone was observed a single time. The chain has TRBV28 and TRBJ1-6; possible D gene TRBD1, 6 bases. The CDR3 is 14 residues long. Trimming cost V 3 bases and J 6 bases, with 9 bases left between them. CDR1 is MDHEN, CDR2 SYDVKM, per germline. As DNA, the CDR3 is TGTGCCAGCAGTTTTGGACAGCCTAATTCACCCCTCCACTTT. Its translation: CASSFGQPNSPLHF.

The rearrangement uses TRBV15 and TRBJ2-5; 9 bases are a match to TRBD1. V lost 4 bases and J lost 7; bases outside the gene matches: 13. Germline-derived CDR1 and CDR2 are LNHNV and YYDKDF (reference sequence). This CDR3 contains 16 residues. The CDR3 here is CATSKLGQGRSGTQYF. CDR3 sequence (DNA): TGTGCCACCAGCAAACTAGGACAGGGGCGATCGGGGACCCAGTACTTC. Supplemented by reference TRBV15 and TRBJ2-5, the full variable domain reads DAMVIQNPRYQVTQFGKPVTLSCSQTLNHNVMYWYQQKSSQAPKLLFHYYDKDFNNEADTPDNFQSRRPNTSFCFLDIRSPGLGDTAMYLCATSKLGQGRSGTQYFGPGTRLLVL.

The CDR3 loop is CASSPGGGTFYEQYF. The CDR3 DNA follows: TGCGCCAGCAGCCCTGGGGGGGGTACCTTCTACGAGCAGTACTTC. The J gene is TRBJ2-7, the V gene TRBV4-3, with 7 bases aligning to TRBD2. Germline lookup yields CDR1 LGHNA and CDR2 YSLEER. CDR3 length: 15 amino acids. V shed 4 bases and J 3 bases; nucleotides not matched to a gene: 9.

This chain joins TRBV28 and TRBJ1-1, with TRBD1 as a possible D gene (5 bases). The CDR3 covers 12 residues. CDR1 is MDHEN, CDR2 SYDVKM, per germline. With 11 bases removed from V and 4 bases from J, the gap between germline ends came to 14 bases. CDR3 region: CASIGGGTEAFF. In DNA, the CDR3 is TGTGCCTCCATTGGGGGGGGCACTGAAGCTTTCTTT.

In nucleotides, the CDR3 is TGTGCCTGGAGAGTCCCGGGGTGGGTCAATGAGCAGTTCTTC. Translating it yields CAWRVPGWVNEQFF. The chain joins TRBV30 to TRBJ2-1; a possible D gene is TRBD2 (5 bases). The CDR3 loop spans 14 amino acids. Trimming removed 3 bases from V and 6 bases from J, with 15 bases in between. Germline CDR1 and CDR2: GTSNPN and SVGIG (reference sequence).

Details on this clone: Within the sample, other DNA sequences also encode this same CDR3. The J gene is TRBJ2-7, the V gene TRBV7-9; 12 bases match TRBD2. The J segment lost 3 bases and the V segment lost 5 bases, leaving 2 bases of the junction unmatched. The CDR3 totals 14 residues. CDR1 and CDR2 from the germline V gene are SEHNR and FQNEAQ (reference sequence). The CDR3 is CASSPTSGSYEQYF. CDR3 nucleotide sequence: TGTGCCAGCAGCCCGACTAGCGGGAGCTACGAGCAGTACTTC.

V and J are TRBV28 and TRBJ1-5; no clear D. Per the germline V gene, CDR1 is MDHEN and CDR2 is SYDVKM. V was pared by 1 base and J by 5 bases, with 3 bases between. The CDR3 covers 12 residues. CDR3: CASSLSDQPQHF. DNA of the CDR3: TGTGCCAGCAGTTTATCAGATCAGCCCCAGCATTTT. The variable domain in full, completed from reference TRBV28 and TRBJ1-5, reads DVKVTQSSRYLVKRTGEKVFLECVQDMDHENMFWYRQDPGLGLRLIYFSYDVKMKEKGDIPEGYSVSREKKERFSLILESASTNQTSMYLCASSLSDQPQHFGDGTRLSIL.

The genes are TRBV14 and TRBJ1-2; the D is unclear. Trimming stripped 1 base from V and 6 bases from J, with 12 bases between. This CDR3 contains 14 residues. In germline, CDR1 is SGHDN, CDR2 FVKESK. As DNA, the CDR3 is TGTGCCAGCAGCCAAGTCCCGTTCGGTAATGGCTACACCTTC. This translates into CASSQVPFGNGYTF.

V usage is TRBV12-3 or TRBV12-4 and J usage is TRBJ2-1; tentative D call: TRBD1 (6 bases). Trimming left V 6 bases short and J 14 bases short, with 11 bases between. The CDR3 covers 10 residues. The CDR3 loop reads CASRPRGEFF. CDR3 bases: TGTGCCAGCAGGCCCAGGGGTGAGTTCTTC.

The count of this clone is one. The chain couples TRBV7-6 to TRBJ1-6, with no clear D. The germline gives CDR1 SGHVS, CDR2 FNYEAQ. The CDR3 extends over 15 amino acids. Trimming removed 3 bases at V and 8 bases at J, with 14 bases between. The CDR3 DNA sequence: TGTGCCAGCAGCTTTCTAAGGACTCGGGATTCACCCCTCCACTTT. Protein: CASSFLRTRDSPLHF.

V usage is TRBV5-4 and J usage is TRBJ2-7; the D gene is possibly TRBD2 (6 bases). Between the trimmed V and J ends, which lost 0 bases and 5 bases, there was a span of 15 bases. In germline, CDR1 is SGHNT, CDR2 YYREEE (reference sequence). This CDR3 is 15 amino acids long. The CDR3 DNA reads as TGTGCCAGCAGCTTGGCGGGGGACCGCGTCAACGAGCAGTACTTC. Its protein product is CASSLAGDRVNEQYF.

The rearrangement links TRBV3-1 (or the pseudogene TRBV3-2) to TRBJ2-2, with D uncertain. This CDR3 region has 15 residues. From germline, CDR1 is LGHDT and CDR2 YNNKEL (reference sequence). V was clipped by 1 base and J by 5 bases, with 11 bases between them. The CDR3: CASSQGWASTGELFF. For the CDR3, the DNA is TGTGCCAGCAGCCAAGGTTGGGCCAGTACCGGGGAGCTGTTTTTT.

This chain links TRBV30 with TRBJ1-1, with 7 bases that match TRBD1. Germline CDR1 GTSNPN, CDR2 SVGIG (reference sequence). This CDR3 is 13 amino acids long. The trim removed 5 bases at V and 2 bases at J, leaving 5 bases unmatched. The CDR3 coding sequence is TGTGCCTGGCGGAACAGGGGTAACACTGAAGCTTTCTTT. Amino acids: CAWRNRGNTEAFF.

The chain employs TRBV7-2 and TRBJ2-2, with 7 bases matching TRBD2. The V segment lost 0 bases and the J segment 5 bases; nucleotides outside the gene matches: 6. The germline V gene encodes CDR1 SGHTA and CDR2 FQGNSA. This CDR3 region has 16 residues. The CDR3 bases are TGTGCCAGCAGCTTAGCGACCCAGGGAGGGACCGGGGAGCTGTTTTTT. This gives the protein CASSLATQGGTGELFF.

The rearrangement uses TRBV24-1 and TRBJ2-3; 11 bases line up with TRBD2. V lost 3 bases and J lost 0; bases outside the gene matches: 10. Germline assignment: CDR1 KGHDR and CDR2 SFDVKD. This CDR3 spans 19 amino acids. CDR3: CATSDPLAGGQRSTDTQYF. The CDR3, as DNA: TGTGCCACCAGTGATCCTCTAGCGGGGGGCCAACGTAGCACAGATACGCAGTATTTT.

The V and J genes are TRBV28 and TRBJ1-1; D call uncertain. Germline V CDR1 and CDR2: MDHEN, SYDVKM. Trimming cost V 3 bases and J 4 bases, with 9 bases left between them. The CDR3 has 13 residues. CDR3 in DNA: TGTGCCAGCAGTTTTTCGGCGGGCACTGAAGCTTTCTTT. The encoded protein is CASSFSAGTEAFF.

The gene calls are TRBV29-1 and TRBJ1-2; D is possibly TRBD1 (6 bases). Trimming removed 4 bases from V and 4 bases from J, with 13 bases in between. The germline V gene has CDR1 SQVTM and CDR2 ANQGSEA. The CDR3 consists of 13 residues. The CDR3 region has the DNA TGCAGCGTTGGAGAGGGGGGTGGCTATGGCTACACCTTC. Translation: CSVGEGGGYGYTF.

The J gene is TRBJ1-3, the V gene TRBV28; D is ambiguous. This CDR3 has 15 amino acids. Trimming pared 3 bases from V and 4 bases from J, leaving 13 bases between. CDR1 MDHEN and CDR2 SYDVKM come from the germline V gene. The CDR3 DNA reads TGTGCCAGCAGTTTTTTTTGGGAGTCCGGAAACACCATATATTTT. Translating gives CASSFFWESGNTIYF.

The chain uses TRBV25-1 and TRBJ1-4, with D perhaps TRBD1 (6 bases). This CDR3 contains 15 residues. Germline V gene data show CDR1 as MGHDK and CDR2 as SYGVNS. V shed 6 bases and J shed 6 bases, with 17 bases lying between them. The DNA of the CDR3 is TGTGCCAGCAGCGAGGGGGGGGGCCACCATGAAAAACTGTTTTTT. Translated, it gives CASSEGGGHHEKLFF.